This TCR beta chain was captured by sequencing in a study of early T cells in non-severe SARS-CoV-2 infection. Study details: Chains stayed unpaired after sequencing of bulk RNA from unsorted whole blood. Study findings and constraints: Comparison of clonotypes with VDJdb favored anti-spike CD8 responses while missing private and CD4 specificities.

The germline gives CDR1 SGHAT, CDR2 FQNNGV. The CDR3 consists of 15 residues. The V and J ends lost 5 bases and 3 bases, in that order; junction bases with no gene match: 3. Unique molecular identifiers tagged individual cDNA molecules. TCRdb reanalysed the 5' RACE reads using MiXCR and keeps one entry per CDR3 protein. The sample yields about 99,000 distinct CDR3 sequences, 16% seen once. As concerns this clonotype: Its antigen is as yet unknown.

Sequencing used whole blood. The chain uses TRBV11-2 and TRBJ2-2; 10 bases line up with TRBD1. The TCR originated in an adult who was a healthcare worker with PCR-confirmed SARS-CoV-2 infection or an uninfected control (not recorded which). This chain's CDR3 is CASSQGQGDTGELFF. Here the CDR3 DNA reads TGTGCCAGCAGCCAAGGACAGGGGGACACCGGGGAGCTGTTTTTT.